This T cell receptor beta chain derives from a study of cytomegalovirus exposure and HLA in healthy donors. A remark on this clone: What it recognizes is unknown.

The study's findings and limits: Later analysis reportedly placed an Asian-associated ancestry cluster below the roughly 670-donor mean in N-insertions. There were a few CMV-associated chains whose specificity for CMV antigens was confirmed in vitro.

This PCR relied on a set of 60 Vbeta primers and 13 Jbeta primers. TCRdb's copy holds only in-frame clones and misses some; the assay was immunoSEQ multiplex PCR. This repertoire shows about 100,000 clones, roughly 70% found once; its top ten account for around 9.3%. In germline, CDR1 is GTSNPN, CDR2 SVGIG (reference sequence). CDR3 length: 13 residues. V shed 0 bases and J shed 6 bases, with 8 bases lying between them. The sample was PBMCs. The rearrangement uses TRBV30 and TRBJ2-2; weak D call: TRBD2 (5 bases). The TCR was taken from a man in his fifties or sixties in good health and CMV-seronegative. CDR3 bases: TGTGCCTGGAGTGTAGGAGCGGCCGGGGAGCTGTTTTTT. Protein sequence: CAWSVGAAGELFF.